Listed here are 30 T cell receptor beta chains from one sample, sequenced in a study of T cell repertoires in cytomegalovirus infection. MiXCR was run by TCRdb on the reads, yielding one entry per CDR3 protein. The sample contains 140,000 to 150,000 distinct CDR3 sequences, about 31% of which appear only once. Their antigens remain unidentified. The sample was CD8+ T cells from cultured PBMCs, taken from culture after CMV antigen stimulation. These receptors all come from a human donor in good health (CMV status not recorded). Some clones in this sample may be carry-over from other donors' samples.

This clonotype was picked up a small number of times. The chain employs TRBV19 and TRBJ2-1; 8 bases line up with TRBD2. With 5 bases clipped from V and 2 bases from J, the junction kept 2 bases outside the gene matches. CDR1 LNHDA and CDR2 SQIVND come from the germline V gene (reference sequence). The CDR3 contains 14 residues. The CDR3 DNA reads TGTGCCAGTAGTTGGCGGGGGGCCTACAATGAGCAGTTCTTC. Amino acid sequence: CASSWRGAYNEQFF.

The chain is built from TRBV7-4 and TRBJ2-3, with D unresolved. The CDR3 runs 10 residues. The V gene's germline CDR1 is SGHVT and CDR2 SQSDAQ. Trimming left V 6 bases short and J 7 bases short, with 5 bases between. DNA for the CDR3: TGTGCCAGCAGTCCGAATACGCAGTATTTT. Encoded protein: CASSPNTQYF.

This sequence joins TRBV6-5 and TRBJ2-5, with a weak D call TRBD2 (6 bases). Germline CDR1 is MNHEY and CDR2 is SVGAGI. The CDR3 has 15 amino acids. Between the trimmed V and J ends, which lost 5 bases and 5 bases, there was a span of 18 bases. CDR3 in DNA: TGTGCCAGCAGTCCAACGGCGGGGTTCGGGGAGACCCAGTACTTC. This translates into CASSPTAGFGETQYF.

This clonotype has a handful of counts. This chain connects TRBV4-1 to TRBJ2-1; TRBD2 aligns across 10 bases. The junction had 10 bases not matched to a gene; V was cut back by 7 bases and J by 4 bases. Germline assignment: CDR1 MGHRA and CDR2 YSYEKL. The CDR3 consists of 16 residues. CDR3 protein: CASNPDVAGGYNEQFF. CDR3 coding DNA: TGCGCCAGCAACCCGGACGTAGCGGGGGGTTACAATGAGCAGTTCTTC.

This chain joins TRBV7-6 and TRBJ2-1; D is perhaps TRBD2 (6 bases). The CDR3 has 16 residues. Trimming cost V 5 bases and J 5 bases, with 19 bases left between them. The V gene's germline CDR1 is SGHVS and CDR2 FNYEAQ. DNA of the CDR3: TGTGCCAGCAGCCCAGATCTAGCGCCGGGCAACAATGAGCAGTTCTTC. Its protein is CASSPDLAPGNNEQFF.

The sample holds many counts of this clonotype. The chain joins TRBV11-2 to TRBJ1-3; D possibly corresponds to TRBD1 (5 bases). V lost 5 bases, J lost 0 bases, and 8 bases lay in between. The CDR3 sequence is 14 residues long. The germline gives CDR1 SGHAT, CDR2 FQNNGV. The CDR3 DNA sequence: TGTGCCAGCAGCCCAGGGTTCTCTGGAAACACCATATATTTT. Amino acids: CASSPGFSGNTIYF. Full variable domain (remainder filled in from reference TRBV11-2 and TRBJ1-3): EAGVAQSPRYKIIEKRQSVAFWCNPISGHATLYWYQQILGQGPKLLIQFQNNGVVDDSQLPKDRFSAERLKGVDSTLKIQPAKLEDSAVYLCASSPGFSGNTIYFGEGSWLTVV.

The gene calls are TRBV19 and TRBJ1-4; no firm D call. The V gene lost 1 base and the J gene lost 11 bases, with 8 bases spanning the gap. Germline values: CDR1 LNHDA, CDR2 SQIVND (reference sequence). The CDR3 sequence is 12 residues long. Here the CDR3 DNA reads TGTGCCAGTAGTATAGGGCGGCAGAAACTGTTTTTT. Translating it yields CASSIGRQKLFF.

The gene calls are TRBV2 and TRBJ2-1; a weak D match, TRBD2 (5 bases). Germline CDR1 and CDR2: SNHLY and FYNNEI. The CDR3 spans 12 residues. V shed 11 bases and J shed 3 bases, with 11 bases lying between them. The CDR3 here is CACVGSYNEQFF. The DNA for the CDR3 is TGTGCCTGCGTGGGGAGCTACAATGAGCAGTTCTTC.

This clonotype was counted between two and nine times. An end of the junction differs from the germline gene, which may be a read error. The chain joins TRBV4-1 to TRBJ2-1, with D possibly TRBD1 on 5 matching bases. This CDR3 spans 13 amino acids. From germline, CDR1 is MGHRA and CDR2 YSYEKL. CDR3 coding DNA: TGTGCCAGCAGCATGGCCTCAGGGAATGAGCAGTTCTTC. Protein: CASSMASGNEQFF.

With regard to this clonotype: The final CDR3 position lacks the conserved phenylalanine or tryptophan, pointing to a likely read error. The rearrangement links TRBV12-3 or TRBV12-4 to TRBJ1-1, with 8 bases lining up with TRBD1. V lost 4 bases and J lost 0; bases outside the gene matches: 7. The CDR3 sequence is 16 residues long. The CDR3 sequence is CASSSRAGGMNTEAFC. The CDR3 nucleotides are TGTGCCAGCAGTTCGAGGGCAGGGGGCATGAACACTGAAGCTTTCTGT.

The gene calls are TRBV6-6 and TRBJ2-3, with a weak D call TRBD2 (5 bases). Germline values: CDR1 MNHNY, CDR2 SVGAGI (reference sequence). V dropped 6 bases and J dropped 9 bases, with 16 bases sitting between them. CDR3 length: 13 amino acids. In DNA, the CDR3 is TGTGCCAGCAGCTCCGGACTGACATGGACGCAGTATTTT. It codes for CASSSGLTWTQYF.

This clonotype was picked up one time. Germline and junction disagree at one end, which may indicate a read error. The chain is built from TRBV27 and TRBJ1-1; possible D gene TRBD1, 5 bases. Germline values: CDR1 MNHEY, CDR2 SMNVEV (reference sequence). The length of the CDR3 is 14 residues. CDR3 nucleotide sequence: TGTGCCAGCAGCGGGGCGGCCCTGAACACTGATGCTTTCTTT. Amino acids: CASSGAALNTDAFF.

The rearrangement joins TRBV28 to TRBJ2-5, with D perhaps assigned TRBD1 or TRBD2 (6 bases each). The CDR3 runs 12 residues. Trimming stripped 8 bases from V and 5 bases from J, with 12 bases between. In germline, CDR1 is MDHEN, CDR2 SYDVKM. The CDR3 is CASGQGRETQYF. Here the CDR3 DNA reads TGTGCCAGCGGTCAGGGGAGGGAGACCCAGTACTTC.

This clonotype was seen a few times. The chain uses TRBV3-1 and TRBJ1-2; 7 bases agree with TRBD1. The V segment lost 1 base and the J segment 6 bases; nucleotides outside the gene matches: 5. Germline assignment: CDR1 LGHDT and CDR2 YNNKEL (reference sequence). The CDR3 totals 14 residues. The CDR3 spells CASSQGTGVDGYTF. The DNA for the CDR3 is TGTGCCAGCAGCCAAGGCACAGGGGTAGATGGCTACACCTTC.

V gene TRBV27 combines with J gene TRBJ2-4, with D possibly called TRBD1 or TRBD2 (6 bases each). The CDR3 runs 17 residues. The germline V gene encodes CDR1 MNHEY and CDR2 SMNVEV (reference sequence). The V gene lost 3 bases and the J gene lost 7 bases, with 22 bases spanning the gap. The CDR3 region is CASSFPVGGRHRNIQYF. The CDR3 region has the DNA TGTGCCAGCAGTTTCCCGGTCGGGGGCAGACACCGGAACATTCAGTACTTC.

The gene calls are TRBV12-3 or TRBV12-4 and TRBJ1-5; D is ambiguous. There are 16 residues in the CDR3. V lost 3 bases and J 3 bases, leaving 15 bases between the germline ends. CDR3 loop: CASSFEVYRTNQPQHF. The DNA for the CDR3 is TGTGCCAGCAGTTTCGAGGTATATCGAACCAATCAGCCCCAGCATTTT.

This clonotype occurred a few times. This chain's CDR3 is CASSLWETAGNTIYF. CDR3 nucleotides: TGTGCCAGCAGTTTGTGGGAGACGGCTGGAAACACCATATATTTT. The genes are TRBV12-3 or TRBV12-4 and TRBJ1-3; D call uncertain. V was clipped by 3 bases and J by 2 bases, with 11 bases between them. This CDR3 comprises 15 residues.

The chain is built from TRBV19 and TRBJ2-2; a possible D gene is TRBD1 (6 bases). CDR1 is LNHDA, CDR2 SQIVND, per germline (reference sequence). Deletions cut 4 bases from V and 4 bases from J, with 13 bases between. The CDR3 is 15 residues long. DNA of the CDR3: TGTGCCAGTAGTAGAGGACAGAGGAGCACCGGGGAGCTGTTTTTT. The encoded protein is CASSRGQRSTGELFF. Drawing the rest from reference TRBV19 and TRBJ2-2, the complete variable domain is DGGITQSPKYLFRKEGQNVTLSCEQNLNHDAMYWYRQDPGQGLRLIYYSQIVNDFQKGDIAEGYSVSREKKESFPLTVTSAQKNPTAFYLCASSRGQRSTGELFFGEGSRLTVL.

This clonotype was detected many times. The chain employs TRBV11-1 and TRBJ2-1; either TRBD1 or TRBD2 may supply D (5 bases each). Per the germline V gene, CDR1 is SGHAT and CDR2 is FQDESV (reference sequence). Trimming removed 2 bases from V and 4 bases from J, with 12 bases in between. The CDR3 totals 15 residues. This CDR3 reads CASSLLSGPYNEQFF. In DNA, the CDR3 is TGTGCCAGCAGCTTATTGTCGGGGCCTTACAATGAGCAGTTCTTC.

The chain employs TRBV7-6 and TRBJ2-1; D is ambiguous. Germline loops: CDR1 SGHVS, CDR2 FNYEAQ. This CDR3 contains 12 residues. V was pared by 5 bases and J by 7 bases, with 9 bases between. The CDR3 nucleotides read TGTGCCAGCAGCCGCGTAGGGAATGAGCAGTTCTTC. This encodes CASSRVGNEQFF.

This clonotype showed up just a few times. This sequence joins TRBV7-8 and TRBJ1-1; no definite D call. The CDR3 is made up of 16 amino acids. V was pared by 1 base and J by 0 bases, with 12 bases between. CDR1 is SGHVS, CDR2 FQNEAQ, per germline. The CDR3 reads CASSLEPSFMNTEAFF. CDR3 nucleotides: TGTGCCAGCAGCTTAGAGCCAAGCTTCATGAACACTGAAGCTTTCTTT.

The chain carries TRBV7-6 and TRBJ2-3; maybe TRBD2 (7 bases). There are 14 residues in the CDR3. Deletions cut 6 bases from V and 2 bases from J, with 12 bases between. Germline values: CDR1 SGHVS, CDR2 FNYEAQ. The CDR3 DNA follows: TGTGCCAGCAGGACGGGGGGCCCCACAGATACGCAGTATTTT. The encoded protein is CASRTGGPTDTQYF. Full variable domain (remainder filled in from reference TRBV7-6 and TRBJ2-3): GAGVSQSPRYKVTKRGQDVALRCDPISGHVSLYWYRQALGQGPEFLTYFNYEAQQDKSGLPNDRFSAERPEGSISTLTIQRTEQRDSAMYRCASRTGGPTDTQYFGPGTRLTVL.

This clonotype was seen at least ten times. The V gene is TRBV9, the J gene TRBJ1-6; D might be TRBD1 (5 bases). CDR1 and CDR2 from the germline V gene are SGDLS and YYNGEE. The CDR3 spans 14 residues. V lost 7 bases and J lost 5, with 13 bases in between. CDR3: CASRIGTDNSPLHF. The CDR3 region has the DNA TGTGCCAGCCGTATCGGGACTGATAATTCACCCCTCCACTTT.

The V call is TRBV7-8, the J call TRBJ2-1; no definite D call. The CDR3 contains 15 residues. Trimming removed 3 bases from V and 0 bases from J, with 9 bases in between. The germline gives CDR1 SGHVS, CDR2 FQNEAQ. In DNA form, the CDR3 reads TGTGCCAGCAGCTTCTTTTCGAGCTCCTACAATGAGCAGTTCTTC. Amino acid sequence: CASSFFSSSYNEQFF.

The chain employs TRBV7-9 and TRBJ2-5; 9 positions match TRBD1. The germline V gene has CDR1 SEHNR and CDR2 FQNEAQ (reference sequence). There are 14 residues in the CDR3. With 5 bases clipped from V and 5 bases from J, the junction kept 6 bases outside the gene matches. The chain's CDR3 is CASSPLTGGETQYF. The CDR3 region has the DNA TGTGCCAGCAGCCCCTTGACAGGGGGGGAGACCCAGTACTTC.

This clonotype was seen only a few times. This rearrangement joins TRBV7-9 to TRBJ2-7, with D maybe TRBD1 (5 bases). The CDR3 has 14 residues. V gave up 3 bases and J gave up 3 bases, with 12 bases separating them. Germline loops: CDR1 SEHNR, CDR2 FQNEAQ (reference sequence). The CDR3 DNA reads TGTGCCAGCAGCTTTGGAACAGGTCTCTACGAGCAGTACTTC. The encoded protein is CASSFGTGLYEQYF.

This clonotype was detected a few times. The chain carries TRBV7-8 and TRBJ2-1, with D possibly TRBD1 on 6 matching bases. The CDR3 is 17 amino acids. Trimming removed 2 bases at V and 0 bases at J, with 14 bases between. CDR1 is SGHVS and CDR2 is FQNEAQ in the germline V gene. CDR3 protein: CASSLNGGAYSYNEQFF. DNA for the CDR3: TGTGCCAGCAGCTTAAATGGGGGCGCTTACTCCTACAATGAGCAGTTCTTC.

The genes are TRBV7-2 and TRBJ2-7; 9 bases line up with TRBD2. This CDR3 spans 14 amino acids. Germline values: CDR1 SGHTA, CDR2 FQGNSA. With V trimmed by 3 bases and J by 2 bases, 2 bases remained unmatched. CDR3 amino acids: CASSFGGGAYEQYF. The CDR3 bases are TGTGCCAGCAGCTTTGGCGGGGGGGCCTACGAGCAGTACTTC.

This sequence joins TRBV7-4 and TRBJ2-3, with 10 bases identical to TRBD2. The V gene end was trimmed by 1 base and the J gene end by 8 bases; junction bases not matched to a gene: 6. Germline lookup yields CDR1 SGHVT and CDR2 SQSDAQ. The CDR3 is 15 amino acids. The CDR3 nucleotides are TGTGCCAGCAGCTTAGGCTTAGTAGCGGGGGGTACGCAGTATTTT. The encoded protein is CASSLGLVAGGTQYF.

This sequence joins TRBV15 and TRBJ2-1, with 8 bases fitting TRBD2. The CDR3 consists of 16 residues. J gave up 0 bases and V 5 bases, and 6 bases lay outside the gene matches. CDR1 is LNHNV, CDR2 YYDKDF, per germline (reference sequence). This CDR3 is CATSPPGGGSYNEQFF. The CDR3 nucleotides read TGTGCCACCAGCCCCCCCGGGGGGGGCTCCTACAATGAGCAGTTCTTC.